This T cell receptor beta chain was sequenced during a study of control samples from healthy donors and cancer patients (dated by TCRdb to 2018 to 2021). In regard to this clone: Its target antigen remains unknown. No much larger clone is present one base from it, and per-base qualities are unavailable. Other DNA sequences of this sample code for an identical CDR3.

Library preparation was by the immunoSEQ multiplex PCR assay. As stored in TCRdb, this immuneACCESS dataset retains in-frame rearrangements with V and J assigned. A fraction of the clones does not appear; measured against another copy, unresolved V genes explain less than half of the discrepancy, and the remainder lacks a known reason. Across this sample there are fewer than 500,000 clones, with approximately 92% seen only once. The top ten clonotypes cover more than 6% of the sample. There are 14 amino acids in the CDR3, from cysteine to phenylalanine inclusive. The kept DNA is CDR3 alone, 42 bases in frame from the first base. V is pruned by 5 bases and J by 4 bases, leaving 3 bases of the junction without a gene match. Per the germline V gene, MNHEY is the CDR1 and SVGAGI is the CDR2.

The sample consisted of PBMCs. This sequence was found in a middle-aged man with head and neck cancer. The receptor chain draws on TRBV6-5 and TRBJ2-7; TRBD1 lines up with 12 middle nucleotides. The bases are TGTGCCAGCAGTCCGGGACAGGGGGCTTACGAGCAGTACTTC. Its product reads: CASSPGQGAYEQYF.